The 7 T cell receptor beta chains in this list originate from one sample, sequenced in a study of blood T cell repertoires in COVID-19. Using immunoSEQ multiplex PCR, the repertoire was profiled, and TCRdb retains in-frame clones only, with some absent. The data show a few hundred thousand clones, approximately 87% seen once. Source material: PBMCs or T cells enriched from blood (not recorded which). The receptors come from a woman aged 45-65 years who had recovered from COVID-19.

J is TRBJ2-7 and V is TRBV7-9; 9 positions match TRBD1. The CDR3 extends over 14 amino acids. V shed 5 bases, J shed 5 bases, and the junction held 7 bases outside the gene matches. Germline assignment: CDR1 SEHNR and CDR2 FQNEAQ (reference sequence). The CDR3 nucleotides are TGTGCCAGCAGCCTCCTGGGACAGGGCGACGAGCAGTACTTC. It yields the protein CASSLLGQGDEQYF.

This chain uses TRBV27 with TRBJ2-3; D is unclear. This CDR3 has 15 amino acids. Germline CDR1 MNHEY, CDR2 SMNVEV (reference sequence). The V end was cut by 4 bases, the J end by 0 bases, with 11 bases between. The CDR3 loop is CASSYQVPSTDTQYF. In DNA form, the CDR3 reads TGTGCCAGCAGTTATCAGGTACCTAGCACAGATACGCAGTATTTT.

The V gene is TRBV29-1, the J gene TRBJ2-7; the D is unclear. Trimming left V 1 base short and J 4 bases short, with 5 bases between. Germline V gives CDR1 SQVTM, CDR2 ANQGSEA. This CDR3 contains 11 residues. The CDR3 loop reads CSVEGRYEQYF. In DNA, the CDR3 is TGCAGCGTTGAAGGCAGATACGAGCAGTACTTC.

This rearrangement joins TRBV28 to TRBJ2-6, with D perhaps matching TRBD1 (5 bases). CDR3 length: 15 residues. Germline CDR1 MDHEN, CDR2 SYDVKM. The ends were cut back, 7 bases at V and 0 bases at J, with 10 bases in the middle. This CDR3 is CASTLGASGANVLTF. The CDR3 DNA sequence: TGTGCCAGCACCCTAGGGGCCTCTGGGGCCAACGTCCTGACTTTC.

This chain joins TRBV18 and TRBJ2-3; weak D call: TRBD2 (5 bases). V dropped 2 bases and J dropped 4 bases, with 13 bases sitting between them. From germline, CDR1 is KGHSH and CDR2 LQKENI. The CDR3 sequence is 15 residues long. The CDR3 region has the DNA TGTGCCAGCTCACCAGCTGGGATGCGGGCAGATACGCAGTATTTT. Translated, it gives CASSPAGMRADTQYF. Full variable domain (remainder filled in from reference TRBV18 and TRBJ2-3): NAGVMQNPRHLVRRRGQEARLRCSPMKGHSHVYWYRQLPEEGLKFMVYLQKENIIDESGMPKERFSAEFPKEGPSILRIQQVVRGDSAAYFCASSPAGMRADTQYFGPGTRLTVL.

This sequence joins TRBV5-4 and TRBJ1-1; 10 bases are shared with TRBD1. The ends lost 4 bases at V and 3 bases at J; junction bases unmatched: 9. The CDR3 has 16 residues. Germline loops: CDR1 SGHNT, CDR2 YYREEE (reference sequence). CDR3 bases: TGTGCCAGCAGCCACCCGGGACAGGGGTTGGACACTGAAGCTTTCTTT. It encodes CASSHPGQGLDTEAFF.

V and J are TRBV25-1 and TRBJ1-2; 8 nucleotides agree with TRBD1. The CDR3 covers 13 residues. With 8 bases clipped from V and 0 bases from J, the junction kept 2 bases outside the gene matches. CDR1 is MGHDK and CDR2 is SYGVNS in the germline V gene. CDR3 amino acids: CASQGQANYGYTF. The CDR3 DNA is TGTGCCAGCCAGGGACAGGCTAACTATGGCTACACCTTC.